The 16 T cell receptor beta chains in this list originate from one sample, sequenced in a study of OX40 agonist ivuxolimab in advanced cancers. Library preparation was by the immunoSEQ multiplex PCR assay. The immuneACCESS repertoire file appears here via TCRdb, limited to in-frame rearrangements. These files lack a portion of the clones; in checked studies, under half of the deficit traces to unresolved V genes, and the cause of the others is not known. Recorded for this sample are more than 65,000 clones; around four fifths of them occurred a single time. The ten top clones hold about 2.1% of the sample. Here the sequenced sample was CD4+ or CD8+ T cells sorted from blood, taken in a trial of the OX40 agonist ivuxolimab. The receptors come from an adult with an advanced solid tumor such as melanoma, head and neck, liver or kidney cancer.

A few counts support this clone. The chain recombines TRBV30 with TRBJ1-1; D call uncertain. Germline V gives CDR1 GTSNPN, CDR2 SVGIG (reference sequence). This CDR3 is 13 amino acids long. V gave up 3 bases and J gave up 2 bases, with 10 bases separating them. In DNA, the CDR3 is TGTGCCTGGAGGCAGGAAGATAACACTGAAGCTTTCTTT. It translates to CAWRQEDNTEAFF.

The rearrangement uses TRBV27 and TRBJ2-7; TRBD1 matches 9 bases. After removal of 6 bases from V and 4 bases from J, the junction contained 7 bases not matched to a gene. Germline-derived CDR1 and CDR2 are MNHEY and SMNVEV (reference sequence). The CDR3 is 14 amino acids. The CDR3 bases are TGTGCCAGCAGCAGGGGACAGGGAGGGTACGAGCAGTACTTC. Protein sequence: CASSRGQGGYEQYF.

The chain links TRBV19 to TRBJ2-1; TRBD2 aligns across 8 bases. This CDR3 region has 20 residues. Germline V gives CDR1 LNHDA, CDR2 SQIVND (reference sequence). V gave up 7 bases and J gave up 6 bases; unmatched junction bases: 26. The CDR3 DNA reads TGTGCCAGTACTACAACTCTGGGTAGCGGGATACCATCGTCCATCAATGAGCAGTTCTTC. It is translated as CASTTTLGSGIPSSINEQFF. Drawing the rest from reference TRBV19 and TRBJ2-1, the complete variable domain is DGGITQSPKYLFRKEGQNVTLSCEQNLNHDAMYWYRQDPGQGLRLIYYSQIVNDFQKGDIAEGYSVSREKKESFPLTVTSAQKNPTAFYLCASTTTLGSGIPSSINEQFFGPGTRLTVL.

The chain joins TRBV5-1 to TRBJ2-7, with D hard to call. The CDR3 extends over 15 amino acids. The V end lost 4 bases, the J end lost 2 bases, and 16 bases lay between the germline ends. Germline V gene lookup returns CDR1 SGHRS and CDR2 YFSETQ. The CDR3 DNA reads TGCGCCAGCAGCCCGGGCCCTTCCGACCCCTACGAGCAGTACTTC. Residues: CASSPGPSDPYEQYF.

V and J are TRBV10-3 and TRBJ2-7; 7 bases map to TRBD2. Germline CDR1 ENHRY, CDR2 SYGVKD. The ends lost 11 bases at V and 7 bases at J; junction bases unmatched: 11. This CDR3 spans 12 amino acids. DNA of the CDR3: TGTGCCTTAGGGACTACGTCTGAAGAGCAGTACTTC. Protein product: CALGTTSEEQYF.

The rearrangement links TRBV7-3 to TRBJ1-2, with D uncertain. V was clipped by 2 bases and J by 3 bases, with 7 bases between them. Germline CDR1 SGHTA, CDR2 FQGTGA. The CDR3 extends over 13 amino acids. CDR3 sequence reads: CASSLGPDYGYTF. Here the CDR3 DNA reads TGTGCCAGCAGCTTAGGACCTGACTATGGCTACACCTTC.

The rearrangement links TRBV7-2 to TRBJ1-5; 8 bases line up with TRBD1. The V segment lost 5 bases and the J segment 1 base; nucleotides outside the gene matches: 7. CDR1 is SGHTA, CDR2 FQGNSA, per germline. The CDR3 length is 16 residues. The CDR3 loop reads CASSPQGTGSNQPQHF. In DNA, the CDR3 is TGTGCCAGCAGCCCACAAGGGACAGGAAGCAATCAGCCCCAGCATTTT.

V and J are TRBV12-1 and TRBJ2-5; TRBD2 is the table's D call and was not checked against the DNA. TRBV12-1 is a documented pseudogene. CDR3 size: 17 residues. CDR3 in DNA: TGTGCCAGCAGCTTTGCGGATGCGGGGCGCTTCCAAGAGACCCAGTACTTC. Its translation: CASSFADAGRFQETQYF.

The chain couples TRBV5-1 to TRBJ2-1; tentatively, D is TRBD2 (7 bases). The CDR3 covers 15 residues. Deletions cut 7 bases from V and 4 bases from J, with 18 bases between. Germline CDR1 reads SGHRS; CDR2 reads YFSETQ. CDR3 loop: CASGAGAGPYNEQFF. The CDR3 DNA sequence: TGCGCCAGCGGTGCGGGGGCGGGGCCTTACAATGAGCAGTTCTTC.

The genes are TRBV9 and TRBJ1-2; no clear D. Germline lookup yields CDR1 SGDLS and CDR2 YYNGEE. The CDR3 is 11 residues long. V lost 3 bases to trimming and J lost 2 bases, with 2 bases between them. The CDR3, as DNA: TGTGCCAGCAGCGGAAACTATGGCTACACCTTC. Translation gives CASSGNYGYTF.

The chain links TRBV15 to TRBJ2-7, with 8 bases aligning to TRBD1. The CDR3 sequence is 14 residues long. V gave up 2 bases and J gave up 5 bases; unmatched junction bases: 5. Per germline, CDR1 LNHNV and CDR2 YYDKDF (reference sequence). CDR3 protein: CATSRRTGLNEQYF. The CDR3 DNA reads as TGTGCCACCAGCAGACGGACAGGGCTCAACGAGCAGTACTTC. Supplemented by reference TRBV15 and TRBJ2-7, the full variable domain reads DAMVIQNPRYQVTQFGKPVTLSCSQTLNHNVMYWYQQKSSQAPKLLFHYYDKDFNNEADTPDNFQSRRPNTSFCFLDIRSPGLGDTAMYLCATSRRTGLNEQYFGPGTRLTVT.

This clone was detected only once. The chain has TRBV6-4 and TRBJ2-1; perhaps TRBD2 as D (6 bases). CDR1 MRHNA and CDR2 SNTAGT come from the germline V gene. Trimming took 2 bases from V and 5 from J, leaving 10 bases between them. CDR3 length equals 14 residues. DNA of the CDR3: TGTGCCAGCAGTGACCGGCTAGCGAACAATGAGCAGTTCTTC. It specifies CASSDRLANNEQFF.

The chain has TRBV10-1 and TRBJ2-1; TRBD2 matches at 10 bases. With V trimmed by 4 bases and J by 5 bases, 8 bases remained unmatched. The CDR3 has 16 amino acids. CDR1 is WNHNN, CDR2 SYGVQD, per germline (reference sequence). CDR3 sequence (DNA): TGCGCCAGCAGTGGGTATGGGCTAGCGGGAGACAATGAGCAGTTCTTC. Its protein is CASSGYGLAGDNEQFF.

The chain joins TRBV9 to TRBJ2-2; possibly TRBD2 for D (6 bases). Germline assignment: CDR1 SGDLS and CDR2 YYNGEE. The length of the CDR3 is 15 residues. The V gene lost 0 bases and the J gene lost 6 bases, with 12 bases spanning the gap. The CDR3 protein is CASSVAGASAGELFF. CDR3 DNA: TGTGCCAGCAGCGTAGCTGGGGCTAGCGCCGGGGAGCTGTTTTTT.

This clone has a handful of counts. The rearrangement uses TRBV14 and TRBJ1-1; D is uncertain. The V end lost 0 bases, the J end lost 3 bases, and 11 bases lay between the germline ends. The germline gives CDR1 SGHDN, CDR2 FVKESK. The CDR3 loop spans 15 amino acids. CDR3 amino acids: CASSQDRQLYTEAFF. The CDR3 coding sequence is TGTGCCAGCAGCCAAGATCGGCAGCTATACACTGAAGCTTTCTTT.

This clone was recorded only once. The chain couples TRBV9 to TRBJ2-5; TRBD1 is a possible D gene (6 bases). The CDR3 has 14 residues. The V and J ends lost 4 bases and 2 bases respectively, with 12 bases between them. Germline CDR1 SGDLS, CDR2 YYNGEE. The CDR3: CASSPGQIQETQYF. In DNA form, the CDR3 reads TGTGCCAGCAGCCCCGGACAGATACAAGAGACCCAGTACTTC.